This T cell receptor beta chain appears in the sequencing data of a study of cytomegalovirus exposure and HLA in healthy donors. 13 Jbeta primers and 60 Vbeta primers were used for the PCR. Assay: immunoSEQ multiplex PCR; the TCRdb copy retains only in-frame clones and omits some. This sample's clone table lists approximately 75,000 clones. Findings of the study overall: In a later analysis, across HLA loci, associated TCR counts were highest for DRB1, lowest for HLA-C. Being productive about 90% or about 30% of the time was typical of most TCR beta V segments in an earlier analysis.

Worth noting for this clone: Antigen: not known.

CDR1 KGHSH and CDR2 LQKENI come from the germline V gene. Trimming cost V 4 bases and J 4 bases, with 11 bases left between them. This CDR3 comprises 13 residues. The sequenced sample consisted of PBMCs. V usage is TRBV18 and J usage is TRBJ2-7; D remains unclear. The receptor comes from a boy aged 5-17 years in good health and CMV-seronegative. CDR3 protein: CASSLQALYEQYF. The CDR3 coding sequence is TGTGCCAGCTCACTTCAGGCCCTATACGAGCAGTACTTC.